This T cell receptor beta chain was recovered during a study of blood T cell repertoires in COVID-19. The CDR3 contains 15 residues. Germline lookup yields CDR1 MNHEY and CDR2 SVGAGI. J gave up 1 base and V 8 bases, and 6 bases lay outside the gene matches. Sequenced by immunoSEQ multiplex PCR; TCRdb stores in-frame clones only, minus some. Among approximately 200,000 clones listed, around nine tenths were seen once. The chain combines TRBV6-5 with TRBJ2-1; 9 bases agree with TRBD1. Sequenced: PBMCs or T cells enriched from blood (not recorded which). This receptor was obtained from a man aged 25-45 years who had recovered from COVID-19. Here the CDR3 reads CASPSDRGSYNEQFF. In DNA form, the CDR3 reads TGTGCCAGCCCCTCGGACAGGGGATCCTACAATGAGCAGTTCTTC.